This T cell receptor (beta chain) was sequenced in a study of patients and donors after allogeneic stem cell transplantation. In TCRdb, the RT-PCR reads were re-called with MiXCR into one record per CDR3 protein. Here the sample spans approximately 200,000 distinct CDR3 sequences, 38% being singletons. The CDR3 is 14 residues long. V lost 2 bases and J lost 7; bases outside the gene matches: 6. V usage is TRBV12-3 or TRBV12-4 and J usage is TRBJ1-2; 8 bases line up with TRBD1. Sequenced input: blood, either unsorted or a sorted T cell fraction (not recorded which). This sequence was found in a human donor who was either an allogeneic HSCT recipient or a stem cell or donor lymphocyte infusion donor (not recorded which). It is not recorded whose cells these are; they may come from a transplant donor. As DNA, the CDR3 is TGTGCCAGCAGTTTACAGGGGGCGCGAACTGGCTACACCTTC. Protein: CASSLQGARTGYTF.